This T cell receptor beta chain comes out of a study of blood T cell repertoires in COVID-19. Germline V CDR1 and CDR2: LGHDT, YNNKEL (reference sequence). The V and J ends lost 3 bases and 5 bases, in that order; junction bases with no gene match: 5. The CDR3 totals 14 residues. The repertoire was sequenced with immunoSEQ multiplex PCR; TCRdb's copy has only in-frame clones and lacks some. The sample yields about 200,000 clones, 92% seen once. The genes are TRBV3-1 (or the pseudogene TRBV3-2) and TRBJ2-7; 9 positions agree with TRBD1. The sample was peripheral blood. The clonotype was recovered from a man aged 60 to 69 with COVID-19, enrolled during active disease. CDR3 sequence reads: CASSHRDRVNEQYF. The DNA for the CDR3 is TGTGCCAGCAGCCACCGGGACAGGGTAAACGAGCAGTACTTC.